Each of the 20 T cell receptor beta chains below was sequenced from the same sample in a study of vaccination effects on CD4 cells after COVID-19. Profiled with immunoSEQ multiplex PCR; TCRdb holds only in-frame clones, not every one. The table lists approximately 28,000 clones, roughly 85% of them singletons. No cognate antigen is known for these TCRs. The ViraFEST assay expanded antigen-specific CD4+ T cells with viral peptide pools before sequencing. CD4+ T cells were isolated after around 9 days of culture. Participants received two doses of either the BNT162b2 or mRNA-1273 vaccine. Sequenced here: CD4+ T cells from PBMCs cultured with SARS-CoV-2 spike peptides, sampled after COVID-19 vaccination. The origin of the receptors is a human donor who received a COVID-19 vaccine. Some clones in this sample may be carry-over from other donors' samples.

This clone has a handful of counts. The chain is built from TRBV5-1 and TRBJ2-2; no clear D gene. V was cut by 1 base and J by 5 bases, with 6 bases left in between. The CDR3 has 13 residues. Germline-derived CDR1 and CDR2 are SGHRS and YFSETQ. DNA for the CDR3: TGCGCCAGCAGCTTGATCCCAACCGGGGAGCTGTTTTTT. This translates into CASSLIPTGELFF.

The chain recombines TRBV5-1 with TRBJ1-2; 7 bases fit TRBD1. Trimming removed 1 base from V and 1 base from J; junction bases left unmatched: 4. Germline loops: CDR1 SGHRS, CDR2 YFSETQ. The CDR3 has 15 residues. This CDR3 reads CASSLIQGRNYGYTF. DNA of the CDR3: TGCGCCAGCAGCTTGATACAGGGGCGTAACTATGGCTACACCTTC.

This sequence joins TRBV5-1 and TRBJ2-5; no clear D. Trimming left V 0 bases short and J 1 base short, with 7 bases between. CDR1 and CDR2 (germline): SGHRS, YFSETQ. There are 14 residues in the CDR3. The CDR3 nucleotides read TGCGCCAGCAGCTTGGGGGTTAGCCAAGAGACCCAGTACTTC. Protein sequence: CASSLGVSQETQYF.

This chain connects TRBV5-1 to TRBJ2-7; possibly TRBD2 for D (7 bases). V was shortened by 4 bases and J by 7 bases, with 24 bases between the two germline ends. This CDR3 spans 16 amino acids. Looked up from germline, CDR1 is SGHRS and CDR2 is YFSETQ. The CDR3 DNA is TGCGCCAGCAGCCCCCTTGGCGGGGGCGCCCCGTGGGAGCAGTACGTC. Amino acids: CASSPLGGGAPWEQYV.

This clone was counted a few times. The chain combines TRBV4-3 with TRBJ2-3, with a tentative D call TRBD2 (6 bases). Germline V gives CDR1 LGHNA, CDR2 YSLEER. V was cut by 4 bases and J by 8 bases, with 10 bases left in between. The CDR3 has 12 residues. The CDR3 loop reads CASSRDSGTQYF. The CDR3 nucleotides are TGCGCCAGCAGCCGCGATAGCGGTACGCAGTATTTT.

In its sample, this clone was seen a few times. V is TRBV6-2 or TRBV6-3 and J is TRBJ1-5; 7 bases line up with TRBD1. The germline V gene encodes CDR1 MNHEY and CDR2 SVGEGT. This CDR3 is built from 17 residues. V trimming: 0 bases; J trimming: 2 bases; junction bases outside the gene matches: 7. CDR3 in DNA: TGTGCCAGCAGTTACTCGAGGGCAGGGGGAGGCAATCAGCCCCAGCATTTT. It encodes CASSYSRAGGGNQPQHF.

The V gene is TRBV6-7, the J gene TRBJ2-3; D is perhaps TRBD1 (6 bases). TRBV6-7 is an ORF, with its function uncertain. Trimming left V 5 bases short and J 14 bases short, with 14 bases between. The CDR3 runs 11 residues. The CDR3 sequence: CASSDRGTMYF. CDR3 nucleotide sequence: TGTGCCAGCAGTGATAGAGGGACAATGTATTTT.

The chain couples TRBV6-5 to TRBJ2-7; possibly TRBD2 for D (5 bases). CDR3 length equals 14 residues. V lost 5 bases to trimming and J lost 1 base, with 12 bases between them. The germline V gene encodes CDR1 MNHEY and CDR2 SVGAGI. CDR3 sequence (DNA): TGTGCCAGCAGTCGGGATATGGGTTCCTACGAGCAGTACGTC. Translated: CASSRDMGSYEQYV.

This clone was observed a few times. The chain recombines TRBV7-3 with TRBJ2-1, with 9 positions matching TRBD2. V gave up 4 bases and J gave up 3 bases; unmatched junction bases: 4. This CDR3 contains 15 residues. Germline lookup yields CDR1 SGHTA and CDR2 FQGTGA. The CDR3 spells CASSSQRGDYNEQFF. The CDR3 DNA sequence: TGTGCCAGCAGCTCCCAGCGGGGGGACTACAATGAGCAGTTCTTC.

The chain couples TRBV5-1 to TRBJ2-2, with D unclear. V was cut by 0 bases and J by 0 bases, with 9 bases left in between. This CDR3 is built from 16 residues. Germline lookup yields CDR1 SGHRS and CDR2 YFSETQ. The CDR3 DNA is TGCGCCAGCAGCTTGGTTGGGCAGCCGAACACCGGGGAGCTGTTTTTT. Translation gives CASSLVGQPNTGELFF. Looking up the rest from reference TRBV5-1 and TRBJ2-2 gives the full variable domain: KAGVTQTPRYLIKTRGQQVTLSCSPISGHRSVSWYQQTPGQGLQFLFEYFSETQRNKGNFPGRFSGRQFSNSRSEMNVSTLELGDSALYLCASSLVGQPNTGELFFGEGSRLTVL.

CDR3 protein: CASSQDSVRGTYGYTF. CDR3 nucleotides: TGTGCCAGCAGCCAAGATAGCGTCAGGGGGACCTATGGCTACACCTTC. The chain joins TRBV4-2 to TRBJ1-2; 7 bases map to TRBD1. The CDR3 sequence is 16 residues long. Trimming removed 0 bases from V and 4 bases from J; junction bases left unmatched: 8. Germline CDR1 and CDR2: LGHNA and YNFKEQ.

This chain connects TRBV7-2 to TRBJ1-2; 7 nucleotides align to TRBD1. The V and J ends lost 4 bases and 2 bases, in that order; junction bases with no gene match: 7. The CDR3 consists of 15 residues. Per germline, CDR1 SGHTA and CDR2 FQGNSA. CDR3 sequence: CASSSQGMGNYGYTF. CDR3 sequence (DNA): TGTGCCAGCAGCTCACAGGGGATGGGGAACTATGGCTACACCTTC.

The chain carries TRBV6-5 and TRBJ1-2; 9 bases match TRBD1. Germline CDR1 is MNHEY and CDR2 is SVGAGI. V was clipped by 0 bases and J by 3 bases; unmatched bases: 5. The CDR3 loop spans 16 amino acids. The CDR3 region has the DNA TGTGCCAGCAGTTACTCAGGGACAGGGAACGACTATGGCTACACCTTC. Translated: CASSYSGTGNDYGYTF.

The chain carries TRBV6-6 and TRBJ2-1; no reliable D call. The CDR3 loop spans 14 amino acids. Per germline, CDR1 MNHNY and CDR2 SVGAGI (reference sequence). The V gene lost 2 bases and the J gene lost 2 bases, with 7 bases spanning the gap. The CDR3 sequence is CASSYEAAYNEQFF. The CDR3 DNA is TGTGCCAGCAGTTACGAAGCTGCCTACAATGAGCAGTTCTTC.

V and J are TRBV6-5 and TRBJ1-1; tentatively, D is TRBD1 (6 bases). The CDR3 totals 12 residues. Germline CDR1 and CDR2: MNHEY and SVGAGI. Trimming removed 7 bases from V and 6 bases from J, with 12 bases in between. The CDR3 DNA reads TGTGCCAGCACCTCAGGGGTGGCTGAAGCTTTCTTT. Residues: CASTSGVAEAFF.

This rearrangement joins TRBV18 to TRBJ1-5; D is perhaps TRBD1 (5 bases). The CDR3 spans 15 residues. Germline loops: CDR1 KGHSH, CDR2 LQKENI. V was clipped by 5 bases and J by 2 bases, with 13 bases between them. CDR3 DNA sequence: TGTGCCAGCTCAAGGTCCGGGGGAGGCAATCAGCCCCAGCATTTT. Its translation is CASSRSGGGNQPQHF.

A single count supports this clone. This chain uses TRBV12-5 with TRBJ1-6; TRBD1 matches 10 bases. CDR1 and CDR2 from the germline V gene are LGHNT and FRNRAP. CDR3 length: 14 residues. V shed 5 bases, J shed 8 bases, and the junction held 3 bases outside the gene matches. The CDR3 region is CASGLGTGDSPLHF. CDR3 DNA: TGTGCTAGTGGTCTCGGGACAGGGGATTCACCCCTCCACTTT.

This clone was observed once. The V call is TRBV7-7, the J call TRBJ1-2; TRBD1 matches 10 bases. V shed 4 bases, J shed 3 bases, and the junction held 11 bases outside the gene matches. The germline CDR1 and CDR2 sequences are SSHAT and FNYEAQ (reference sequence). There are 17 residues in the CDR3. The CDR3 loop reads CASSSRDRGQVYYGYTF. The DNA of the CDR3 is TGTGCCAGCAGCTCCCGGGACAGGGGTCAGGTTTACTATGGCTACACCTTC.

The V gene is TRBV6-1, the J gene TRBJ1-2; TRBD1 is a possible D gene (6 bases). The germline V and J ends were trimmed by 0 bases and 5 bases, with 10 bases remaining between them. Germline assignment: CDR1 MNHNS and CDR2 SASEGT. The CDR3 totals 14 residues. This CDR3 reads CASSEAPQGYGYTF. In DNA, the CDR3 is TGTGCCAGCAGTGAAGCACCGCAGGGGTATGGCTACACCTTC.

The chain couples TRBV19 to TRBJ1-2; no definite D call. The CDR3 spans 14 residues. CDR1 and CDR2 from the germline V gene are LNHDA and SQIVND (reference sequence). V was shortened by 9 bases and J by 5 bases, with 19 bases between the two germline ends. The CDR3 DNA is TGTGCCAGCGCCTCGGAGGGTCCACCTTATGGCTACACCTTC. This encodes CASASEGPPYGYTF.